This T cell receptor beta chain was observed in a study of T cells after yellow fever vaccination. Study-wide results and limits: Sorting of memory subsets on day 0 yielded almost no detectable vaccine-responding clonotypes. The presence of abundant clonotypes contaminating from the bulk population was possible in FACS-sorted repertoires. Researchers noted that a small share of clonotypes showed up in both CD4 and CD8 compartments. Booster samples showed a return of most primary-vaccination clones (roughly 96% CD4, 85% to 90% CD8).

In its sample, this clonotype was seen many times. MiXCR was run by TCRdb on the 5' RACE reads, yielding one entry per CDR3 protein. The sample records 20,000 to 25,000 distinct CDR3 sequences, less than 5.5% being singletons. The CDR3 spans 15 residues. The ends were cut back, 6 bases at V and 11 bases at J, with 26 bases in the middle. The germline CDR1 and CDR2 sequences are DFQATT and SNEGSKA (reference sequence). The chain combines TRBV20-1 with TRBJ1-5; possibly TRBD1 for D (5 bases). The TCR was taken from a man aged 18 to 30 who received the YFV17D yellow fever vaccine. Sequences were derived from PBMCs, either bulk or a sorted T-cell subset (CD4+, CD8+, memory, or dextramer-sorted; not recorded which), sampled about 41 days after the first yellow fever vaccination. This chain's CDR3 is CSAEGFAQGKSAQHF. The CDR3 coding sequence is TGCAGTGCCGAAGGTTTCGCGCAGGGAAAATCGGCCCAGCATTTT.